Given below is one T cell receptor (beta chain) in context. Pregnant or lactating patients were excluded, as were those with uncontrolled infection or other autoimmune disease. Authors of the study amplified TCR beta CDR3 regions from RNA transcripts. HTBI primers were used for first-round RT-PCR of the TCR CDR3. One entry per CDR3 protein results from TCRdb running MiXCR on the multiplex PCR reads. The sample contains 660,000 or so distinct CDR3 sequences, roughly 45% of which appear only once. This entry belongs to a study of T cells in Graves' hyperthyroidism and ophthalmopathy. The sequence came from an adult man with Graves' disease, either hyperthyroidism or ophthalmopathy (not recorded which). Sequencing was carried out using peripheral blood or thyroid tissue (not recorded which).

This CDR3 reads CASSVARGETNSPLHF. CDR3 coding DNA: TGTGCCAGCAGCGTAGCCCGGGGAGAGACTAATTCACCCCTCCACTTT. This chain uses TRBV9 with TRBJ1-6; D is unclear. CDR3 length: 16 residues. V lost 0 bases and J lost 6, with 13 bases in between. From germline, CDR1 is SGDLS and CDR2 YYNGEE.